These 22 T cell receptor beta chains originate from one sample sequenced in a study of cytomegalovirus exposure and HLA in healthy donors (dated by TCRdb to 2016 to 2017). Libraries were built with the immunoSEQ multiplex PCR assay. The multiplex PCR relied on a mix of 60 forward primers for TCR Vbeta segments and 13 reverse primers for TCR Jbeta segments. The immuneACCESS repertoire file appears here via TCRdb, limited to in-frame rearrangements. These files lack a portion of the clones; in checked studies, under half of the deficit traces to unresolved V genes, and the cause of the others is not known. Within this sample are about 160,000 clones, with more than 65% of them counted one time only. Over 8% of the sample rests with the top ten. Sequencing was done on a sample of PBMCs. These receptors came from a man in his late teens or twenties in good health and CMV-seropositive.

V usage is TRBV28 and J usage is TRBJ2-7; D is perhaps TRBD1 (6 bases). With 7 bases removed from V and 5 bases from J, the gap between germline ends came to 24 bases. From germline, CDR1 is MDHEN and CDR2 SYDVKM. The CDR3 is made up of 16 amino acids. CDR3 DNA: TGTGCCAGCACAGGGGCAGACGGCACAGGGCTCCACGAGCAGTACTTC. Translating it yields CASTGADGTGLHEQYF.

V and J are TRBV14 and TRBJ2-5, with a possible D match to TRBD1 (5 bases). CDR1 SGHDN and CDR2 FVKESK come from the germline V gene. The CDR3 is 15 residues long. Between the trimmed V and J ends, which lost 3 bases and 0 bases, there was a span of 11 bases. CDR3 coding DNA: TGTGCCAGCAGCCAGGGAAGACAGCACCAAGAGACCCAGTACTTC. The encoded protein is CASSQGRQHQETQYF.

The chain links TRBV15 to TRBJ2-1, with D possibly being TRBD2 (6 bases). The V and J ends lost 7 bases and 5 bases respectively, with 15 bases between them. The CDR3 totals 14 residues. Germline V lookup: CDR1 LNHNV, CDR2 YYDKDF (reference sequence). CDR3 in amino acids: CATNPGTVNNEQFF. The CDR3 bases are TGTGCCACCAATCCCGGGACTGTCAACAATGAGCAGTTCTTC.

The genes are TRBV29-1 and TRBJ1-1; TRBD1 agrees at 10 bases. This CDR3 is 17 amino acids long. J lost 0 bases, V lost 4 bases, and 11 bases had no gene match. Germline-derived CDR1 and CDR2 are SQVTM and ANQGSEA. In DNA form, the CDR3 reads TGCAGCGTTGGCTCCGGGACAGGGGTCAAGTTGAACACTGAAGCTTTCTTT. As protein: CSVGSGTGVKLNTEAFF. Full variable domain (missing parts from reference TRBV29-1 and TRBJ1-1): SAVISQKPSRDICQRGTSLTIQCQVDSQVTMMFWYRQQPGQSLTLIATANQGSEATYESGFVIDKFPISRPNLTFSTLTVSNMSPEDSSIYLCSVGSGTGVKLNTEAFFGQGTRLTVV.

V is TRBV19 and J is TRBJ1-5; 7 bases line up with TRBD1. V lost 4 bases, J lost 2 bases, and 8 bases stayed unmatched. Germline assignment: CDR1 LNHDA and CDR2 SQIVND (reference sequence). The CDR3 length is 16 residues. CDR3 coding DNA: TGTGCCAGTAGTAGAAAGGGGGCCCACGGCAATCAGCCCCAGCATTTT. This codes for CASSRKGAHGNQPQHF.

The genes are TRBV5-1 and TRBJ1-1; 7 bases are shared with TRBD1. The CDR3 has 15 residues. Per the germline V gene, CDR1 is SGHRS and CDR2 is YFSETQ. Germline trimming cut 3 bases from V and 0 bases from J; bases unmatched to any gene: 5. Here the CDR3 reads CASSYAGQMNTEAFF. The CDR3, as DNA: TGCGCCAGCAGCTACGCGGGACAGATGAACACTGAAGCTTTCTTT.

The CDR3 here is CASSLQGNQPQHF. DNA of the CDR3: TGTGCCAGCAGTTTACAGGGGAATCAGCCCCAGCATTTT. J is TRBJ1-5 and V is TRBV27; possibly TRBD1 for D (6 bases). V dropped 2 bases and J dropped 4 bases, with 6 bases sitting between them. Germline CDR1 MNHEY, CDR2 SMNVEV (reference sequence). The CDR3 consists of 13 residues.

V and J are TRBV15 and TRBJ1-2; tentatively, D is TRBD1 (6 bases). CDR1 and CDR2 (germline): LNHNV, YYDKDF (reference sequence). CDR3 length: 17 residues. The ends were cut back, 5 bases at V and 7 bases at J, with 26 bases in the middle. The CDR3 nucleotides are TGTGCCACCAGCCCCGGCCGGTCGGACAGCCTTGTAGGTGGCTACACCTTC. Its translation: CATSPGRSDSLVGGYTF.

The V gene is TRBV10-3, the J gene TRBJ2-5, with D tentatively TRBD1 (6 bases). The germline V and J ends were trimmed by 2 bases and 2 bases, with 9 bases remaining between them. Germline V gives CDR1 ENHRY, CDR2 SYGVKD. CDR3 length: 14 residues. The CDR3 spells CAISEGQKQETQYF. Written as DNA, the CDR3 is TGTGCCATCAGTGAGGGACAGAAACAAGAGACCCAGTACTTC.

The rearrangement links TRBV4-3 to TRBJ1-2; TRBD1 might be the D (5 bases). From germline, CDR1 is LGHNA and CDR2 YSLEER. This CDR3 contains 15 residues. V was clipped by 0 bases and J by 5 bases, with 13 bases between them. The CDR3 here is CASSQEIGAGYGYTF. CDR3 nucleotides: TGCGCCAGCAGCCAAGAAATAGGGGCAGGGTATGGCTACACCTTC.

This chain connects TRBV10-3 to TRBJ1-1; D remains unclear. The V gene's germline CDR1 is ENHRY and CDR2 SYGVKD. V lost 0 bases to trimming and J lost 11 bases, with 22 bases between them. This CDR3 has 16 amino acids. The CDR3 loop reads CAISESLARASPGAFF. DNA of the CDR3: TGTGCCATCAGTGAGTCTCTGGCAAGGGCCTCCCCGGGGGCTTTCTTT.

The chain recombines TRBV4-1 with TRBJ2-7; tentative D call: TRBD1 (6 bases). The CDR3 is made up of 13 amino acids. Germline CDR1 reads MGHRA; CDR2 reads YSYEKL. V lost 3 bases, J lost 5 bases, and 11 bases lay in between. CDR3 DNA sequence: TGCGCCAGCAGCCAGGGGGCCGGGGACGAGCAGTACTTC. Residues: CASSQGAGDEQYF.

The chain uses TRBV7-3 and TRBJ2-5; D is uncertain. This CDR3 region has 14 residues. V was cut by 5 bases and J by 1 base, with 11 bases left in between. In germline, CDR1 is SGHTA, CDR2 FQGTGA. CDR3 nucleotides: TGTGCCAGCAGCGCGGAGCCGGGCCAAGAGACCCAGTACTTC. Translated, it gives CASSAEPGQETQYF.

V usage is TRBV5-6 and J usage is TRBJ1-1; 10 bases align to TRBD1. The CDR3 is 15 residues long. Trimming cost V 4 bases and J 11 bases; bases outside gene matches: 14. Germline V gives CDR1 SGHDT, CDR2 YYEEEE. The CDR3 spells CASSPRPGQGRSAFF. The CDR3 nucleotides are TGTGCCAGCAGCCCACGCCCGGGACAGGGGAGATCGGCTTTCTTT.

The chain is built from TRBV29-1 and TRBJ2-3, with a tentative D call TRBD2 (6 bases). Trimming cost V 2 bases and J 2 bases, with 14 bases left between them. Germline CDR1 and CDR2: SQVTM and ANQGSEA. This CDR3 has 15 amino acids. In nucleotides, the CDR3 is TGCAGCGTTGAACCCCAGGTGGGACTCACAGATACGCAGTATTTT. Residues: CSVEPQVGLTDTQYF.

This clone occurred a few times. This rearrangement joins TRBV27 to TRBJ1-2, with 9 bases that match TRBD1. The CDR3 is 13 amino acids. Germline CDR1 is MNHEY and CDR2 is SMNVEV (reference sequence). V shed 5 bases, J shed 7 bases, and the junction held 5 bases outside the gene matches. The CDR3 nucleotides read TGTGCCAGCAGTCCCGGGACAGGGCTTGGCTACACCTTC. Protein product: CASSPGTGLGYTF.

V is TRBV28 and J is TRBJ2-1; weak D call: TRBD2 (5 bases). The V end was cut by 6 bases, the J end by 7 bases, with 7 bases between. The CDR3 loop spans 11 amino acids. From germline, CDR1 is MDHEN and CDR2 SYDVKM. CDR3 residues: CASRRVNEQFF. The DNA of the CDR3 is TGTGCCAGCAGGCGGGTTAATGAGCAGTTCTTC.

The chain combines TRBV29-1 with TRBJ2-4, with 7 nucleotides matching TRBD2. This CDR3 spans 15 amino acids. V lost 5 bases to trimming and J lost 0 bases; unmatched junction nucleotides: 7. Germline-derived CDR1 and CDR2 are SQVTM and ANQGSEA. The CDR3 region is CSVNGGELAKNIQYF. CDR3 in DNA: TGCAGCGTTAATGGGGGGGAATTAGCCAAAAACATTCAGTACTTC.

The CDR3 DNA is TGCGCCAGCATCGACCGGGACAGGGTCAACACTGAAGCTTTCTTT. It is translated as CASIDRDRVNTEAFF. The chain links TRBV5-1 to TRBJ1-1, with 9 bases lining up with TRBD1. The V gene's germline CDR1 is SGHRS and CDR2 YFSETQ. Germline trimming cut 6 bases from V and 2 bases from J; bases unmatched to any gene: 8. The CDR3 covers 15 residues.

The rearrangement uses TRBV4-3 and TRBJ2-5, with 7 bases matching TRBD2. V lost 1 base, J lost 4 bases, and 9 bases stayed unmatched. This CDR3 is built from 16 residues. Germline-derived CDR1 and CDR2 are LGHNA and YSLEER. DNA for the CDR3: TGCGCCAGCAGCCAAGGTCGTAGGGTAGCGGGAGAGACCCAGTACTTC. The encoded protein is CASSQGRRVAGETQYF.

V gene TRBV5-6 combines with J gene TRBJ2-5, with a weak D call TRBD2 (7 bases). With 1 base removed from V and 5 bases from J, the gap between germline ends came to 21 bases. CDR3 length: 17 residues. Per the germline V gene, CDR1 is SGHDT and CDR2 is YYEEEE. CDR3 in DNA: TGTGCCAGCAGCTTGACCAAGTGGGGGGGCGTCGGGGAGACCCAGTACTTC. It is translated as CASSLTKWGGVGETQYF.

The V and J genes are TRBV28 and TRBJ1-2; D remains unclear. Trimming shortened V by 5 bases and J by 12 bases, and 16 bases separated the two germline ends. The CDR3 totals 12 residues. CDR1 is MDHEN and CDR2 is SYDVKM in the germline V gene. The CDR3 nucleotides are TGTGCCAGCAGTCCCGGAAAAGGAGAGAACACCTTC. Residues: CASSPGKGENTF.